This T cell receptor beta chain was sequenced for a study of neoadjuvant nivolumab and ipilimumab in lung cancer. Whole-study results and caveats: A small number of samples were TCR sequenced.

As concerns this clone: The antigen is undetermined.

Here immunoSEQ multiplex PCR was the method, and the copy in TCRdb shows in-frame clones only, minus some. Of 15,000 to 20,000 clones listed, roughly 76% were seen once; the top ten hold 7.5% to 9.5%. The material was tumor tissue, obtained after neoadjuvant nivolumab, alone or with ipilimumab, at or shortly before surgery. The TCR sequence derives from an adult with non-small cell lung cancer.

The CDR3 is CASSVRRGTANYGYTF. CDR3 nucleotide sequence: TGTGCCAGCAGCGTCAGAAGAGGGACAGCTAACTATGGCTACACCTTC. The chain links TRBV7-9 to TRBJ1-2; 7 bases align to TRBD1. Germline V gene data show CDR1 as SEHNR and CDR2 as FQNEAQ (reference sequence). The CDR3 extends over 16 amino acids. The J segment lost 0 bases and the V segment lost 5 bases, leaving 9 bases of the junction unmatched.